This T cell receptor beta chain appears in the sequencing data of a study of CD8 T cells in ankylosing spondylitis. Study findings and constraints: It appeared that ankylosing spondylitis blood was characterized by a TCR beta motif of several highly homologous variants. Disease-linked clones, CD8+, were relatively rare in peripheral blood. Reportedly, significant enrichment of disease-linked clones occurred in matched ankylosing spondylitis synovial fluid.

This clonotype was seen many times. The target antigen is unknown. By quantitative 5'-RACE with molecular barcodes, the TCR beta libraries were made. TCRdb independently ran MiXCR on the 5' RACE reads; one entry per CDR3 protein. The table shows around 150,000 distinct CDR3 sequences, with around 18% occurring only once. The CDR3 loop spans 13 amino acids. V was clipped by 3 bases and J by 7 bases; unmatched bases: 4. Germline V gene lookup returns CDR1 SGHRS and CDR2 YFSETQ. The chain couples TRBV5-1 to TRBJ1-1; 9 bases agree with TRBD1. This clonotype was sampled from a male donor with ankylosing spondylitis or in good health (not recorded which). The sample consisted of blood, either unsorted or a sorted T cell fraction (not recorded which). CDR3: CASSYRGPDEAFF. The CDR3 region has the DNA TGCGCCAGCAGCTACAGGGGGCCCGATGAAGCTTTCTTT.